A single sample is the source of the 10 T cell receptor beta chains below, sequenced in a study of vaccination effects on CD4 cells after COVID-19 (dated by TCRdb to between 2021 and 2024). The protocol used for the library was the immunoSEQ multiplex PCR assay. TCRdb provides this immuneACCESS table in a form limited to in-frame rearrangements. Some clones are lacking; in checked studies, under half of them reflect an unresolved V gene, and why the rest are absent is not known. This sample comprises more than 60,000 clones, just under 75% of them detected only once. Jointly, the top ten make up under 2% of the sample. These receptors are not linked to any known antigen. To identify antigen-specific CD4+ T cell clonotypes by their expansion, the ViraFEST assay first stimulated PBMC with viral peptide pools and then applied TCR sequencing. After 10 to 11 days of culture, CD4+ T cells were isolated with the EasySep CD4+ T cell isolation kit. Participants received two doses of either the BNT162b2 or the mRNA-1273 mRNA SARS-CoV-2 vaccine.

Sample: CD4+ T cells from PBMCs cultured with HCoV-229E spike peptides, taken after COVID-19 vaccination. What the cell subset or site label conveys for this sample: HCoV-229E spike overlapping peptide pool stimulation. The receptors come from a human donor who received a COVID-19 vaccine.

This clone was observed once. The CDR3 coding sequence is TGTGCCAGCAGCCCGGTCGTTGGGGGTTTAACTGAAGCTTTCTTT. Translated, it gives CASSPVVGGLTEAFF. The chain recombines TRBV7-9 with TRBJ1-1, with D possibly TRBD1 on 5 matching bases. This CDR3 contains 15 residues. The germline gives CDR1 SEHNR, CDR2 FQNEAQ (reference sequence). Trimming left V 5 bases short and J 5 bases short, with 18 bases between.

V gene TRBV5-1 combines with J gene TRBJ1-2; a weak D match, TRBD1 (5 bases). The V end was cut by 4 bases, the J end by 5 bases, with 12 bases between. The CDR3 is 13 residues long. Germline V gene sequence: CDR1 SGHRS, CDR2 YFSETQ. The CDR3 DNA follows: TGCGCCAGCAGCACGGGACTCCGGTATGGCTACACCTTC. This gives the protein CASSTGLRYGYTF.

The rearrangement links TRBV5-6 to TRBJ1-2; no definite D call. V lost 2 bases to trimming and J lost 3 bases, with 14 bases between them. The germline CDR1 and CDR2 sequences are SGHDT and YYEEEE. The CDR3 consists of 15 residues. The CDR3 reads CASSLGEVGDYGYTF. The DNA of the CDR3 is TGTGCCAGCAGCTTAGGAGAGGTCGGAGACTATGGCTACACCTTC.

The CDR3 nucleotides are TGCGCCAGCAGCCAAGGGGACACGGGGAACACCGGGGAGCTGTTTTTT. It yields the protein CASSQGDTGNTGELFF. This chain uses TRBV4-1 with TRBJ2-2, with D perhaps matching TRBD1 (6 bases). Germline V gene lookup returns CDR1 MGHRA and CDR2 YSYEKL. The CDR3 consists of 16 residues. V dropped 1 base and J dropped 1 base, with 10 bases sitting between them.

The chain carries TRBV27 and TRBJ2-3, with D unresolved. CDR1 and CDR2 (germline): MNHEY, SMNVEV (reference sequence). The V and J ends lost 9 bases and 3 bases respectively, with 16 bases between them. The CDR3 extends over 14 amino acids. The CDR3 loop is CASAGAGRTDTQYF. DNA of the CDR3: TGTGCCAGTGCTGGCGCTGGGCGGACAGATACGCAGTATTTT.

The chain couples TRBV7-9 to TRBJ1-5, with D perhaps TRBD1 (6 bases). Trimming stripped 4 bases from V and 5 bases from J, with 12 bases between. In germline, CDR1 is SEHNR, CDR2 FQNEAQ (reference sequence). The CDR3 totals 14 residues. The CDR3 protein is CASSYPGEHQPQHF. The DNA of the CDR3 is TGTGCCAGCAGCTACCCAGGGGAGCATCAGCCCCAGCATTTT.

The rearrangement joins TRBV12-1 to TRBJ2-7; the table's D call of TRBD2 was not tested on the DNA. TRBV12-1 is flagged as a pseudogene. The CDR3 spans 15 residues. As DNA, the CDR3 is TGTGCCAGCAGCCCTCCCTCGGCGCGAAGGAGCGAGCAGTACGTC. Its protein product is CASSPPSARRSEQYV.

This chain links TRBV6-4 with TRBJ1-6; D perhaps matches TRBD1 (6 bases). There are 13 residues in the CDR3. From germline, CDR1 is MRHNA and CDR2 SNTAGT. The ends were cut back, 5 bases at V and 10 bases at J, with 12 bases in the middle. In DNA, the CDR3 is TGTGCCAGCAGTTCAGGGGTAGACTCACCCCTCCACTTT. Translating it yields CASSSGVDSPLHF.

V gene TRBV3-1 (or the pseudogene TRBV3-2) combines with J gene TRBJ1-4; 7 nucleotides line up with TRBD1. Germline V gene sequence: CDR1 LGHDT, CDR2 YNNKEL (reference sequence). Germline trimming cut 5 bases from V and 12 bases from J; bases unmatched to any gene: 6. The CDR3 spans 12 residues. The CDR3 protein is CASSRTGTELFF. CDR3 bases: TGTGCCAGCAGCAGGACCGGGACAGAACTGTTTTTT.

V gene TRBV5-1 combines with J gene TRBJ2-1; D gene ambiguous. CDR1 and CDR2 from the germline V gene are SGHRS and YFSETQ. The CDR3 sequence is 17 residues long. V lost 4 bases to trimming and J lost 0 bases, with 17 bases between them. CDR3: CASSPSPGVSSYNEQFF. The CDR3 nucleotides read TGCGCCAGCAGCCCATCGCCTGGGGTAAGCTCCTACAATGAGCAGTTCTTC.